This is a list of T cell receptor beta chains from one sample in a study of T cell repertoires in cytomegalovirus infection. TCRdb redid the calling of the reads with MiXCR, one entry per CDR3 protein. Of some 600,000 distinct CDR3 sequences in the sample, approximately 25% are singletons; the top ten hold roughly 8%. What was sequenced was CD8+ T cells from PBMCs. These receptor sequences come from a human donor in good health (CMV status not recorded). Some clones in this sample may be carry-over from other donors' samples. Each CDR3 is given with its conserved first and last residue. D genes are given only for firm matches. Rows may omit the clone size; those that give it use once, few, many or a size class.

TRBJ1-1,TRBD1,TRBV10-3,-,TGTGCCATCAACTCGACAGGGGTGAACACTGAAGCTTTCTTT,CAINSTGVNTEAFF
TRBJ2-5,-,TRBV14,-,TGTGCCAGCAGCCAAGATCTCGCGACCCAGTACTTC,CASSQDLATQYF
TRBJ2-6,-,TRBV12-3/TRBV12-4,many,TGTGCCAGCTGGGCTATAACTTACTCTGGGGCCAACGTCCTGACTTTC,CASWAITYSGANVLTF
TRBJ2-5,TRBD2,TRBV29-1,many,TGCAGCGTTAGCGGGGGGGGAGGAGGGACCCAGTACTTC,CSVSGGGGGTQYF
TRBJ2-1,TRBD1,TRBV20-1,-,TGCAGTGCCGTGGGACAGGGGGTCTCCTACAATGAGCAGTTCTTC,CSAVGQGVSYNEQFF
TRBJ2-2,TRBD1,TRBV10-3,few,TGTGCCATCAGTGATCCAGGCGGGACAGGGGCCCCGGAGCTGTTTTTT,CAISDPGGTGAPELFF
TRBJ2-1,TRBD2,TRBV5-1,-,TGCGCCAGCAGCGACGGAGCGGGGGAGAGCTCCTACAATGAGCAGTTCTTC,CASSDGAGESSYNEQFF
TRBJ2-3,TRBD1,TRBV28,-,TGTGCCAGCTCCGGGGGACAGGGTTTCACAGATACGCAGTATTTT,CASSGGQGFTDTQYF
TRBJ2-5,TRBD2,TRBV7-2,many,TGTGCCAGCAGCTTTCGGCTAGCGGGGGCGTATCAACAAGGGACCCAGTACTTC,CASSFRLAGAYQQGTQYF
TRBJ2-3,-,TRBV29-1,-,TGCAGCGTTGATAAGGTCTTTGCGAGCTACACAGATACGCAGTATTTT,CSVDKVFASYTDTQYF
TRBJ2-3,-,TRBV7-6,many,TGTGCCAGCAGCTTAGACAGGGAGAGGACAGATACGCAGTATTTT,CASSLDRERTDTQYF
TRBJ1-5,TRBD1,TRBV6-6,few,TGTGCCAGCAGCGTGACAGGGGAGGGGGGGGGTCAGCCCCAGCATTTT,CASSVTGEGGGQPQHF
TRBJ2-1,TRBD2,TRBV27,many,TGTGCCAGCAGTCCGGGACTAGCGGGTCAGGTTGAGCAGTTCTTC,CASSPGLAGQVEQFF
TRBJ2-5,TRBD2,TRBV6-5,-,TGTGCCAGCCACTGGGCTAGCGGGGGGGAACAAGAGACCCAGTACTTC,CASHWASGGEQETQYF
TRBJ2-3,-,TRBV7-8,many,TGTGCCAGCAGCTTAGGGACGGGGGGCCCCAGCACAGATACGCAGTATTTT,CASSLGTGGPSTDTQYF
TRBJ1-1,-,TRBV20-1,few,TGCAGTGCTAGAGATCCCCATTCGAACAGATACACTGAAGCTTTCTTT,CSARDPHSNRYTEAFF
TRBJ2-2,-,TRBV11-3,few,TGTGCCAGCAGCTTAAAGCCCGGAAAGGAGCTGTTTTTT,CASSLKPGKELFF
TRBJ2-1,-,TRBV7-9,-,TGTGCCAACAGCCTGGGCGTCACTGAGCAGTTCTTC,CANSLGVTEQFF
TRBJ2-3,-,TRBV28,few,TGTGCCAGCAGTTTATTAGCTCATTCAAGCACAGATACGCAGTATTTT,CASSLLAHSSTDTQYF
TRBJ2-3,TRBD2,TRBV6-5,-,TGTGCCAGCAGTTATTCGCCGGGACTAGAGGCAGATACGCAGTATTTT,CASSYSPGLEADTQYF
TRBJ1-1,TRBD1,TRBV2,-,TGTGCCAGCACCCAGGGAATACAGGGGACTGAAGCTTTCTTT,CASTQGIQGTEAFF
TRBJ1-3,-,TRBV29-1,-,TGCAGCGTTGAAGATAGGAGGAGCCTTTCCTCTGGAAACACCATATATTTT,CSVEDRRSLSSGNTIYF
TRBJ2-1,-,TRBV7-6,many,TGTGCCACCTCGGAGACCGGCCCCTACAATGAGCAGTTCTTC,CATSETGPYNEQFF
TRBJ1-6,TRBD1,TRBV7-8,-,TGTGCCAGCAGCTTAGCCCTGGGGACAGCGCCTAATTCACCCCTCCACTTT,CASSLALGTAPNSPLHF
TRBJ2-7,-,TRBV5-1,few,TGCGCCAGCAGCTTGGAAGTCTTCGGCAGGTCCTACGAGCAGTACTTC,CASSLEVFGRSYEQYF
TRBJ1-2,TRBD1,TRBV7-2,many,TGTGCCAGCAGCTTCCTGGGGGACAGGAATGGCTACACCTTC,CASSFLGDRNGYTF
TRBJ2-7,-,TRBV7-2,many,TGTGCCAGCAGCTTTAACAGGCAGAGCTCCTACGAGCAGTACTTC,CASSFNRQSSYEQYF
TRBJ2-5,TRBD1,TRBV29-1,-,TGCAGCGCCGACAGGGTGGGAGAGACCCAGTACTTC,CSADRVGETQYF
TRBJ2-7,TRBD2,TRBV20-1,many,TGCAGTGCTAGAGATACCTCGACCTCCCCACTAGCGGGAAAGATAGTAGAGCAGTACTTC,CSARDTSTSPLAGKIVEQYF
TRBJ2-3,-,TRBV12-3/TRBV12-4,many,TGTGCCAGCAGCCTTCCAACTCCGGGACACGACACAGATACGCAGTATTTT,CASSLPTPGHDTDTQYF
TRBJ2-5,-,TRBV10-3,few,TGTGCCATCAGTGAAGTGGTCAGACAAGAGACCCAGTACTTC,CAISEVVRQETQYF
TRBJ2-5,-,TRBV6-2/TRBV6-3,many,TGTGCCAGCAGCCACAAGTGGTACCAAGAGACCCAGTACTTC,CASSHKWYQETQYF
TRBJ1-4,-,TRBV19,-,TGTGCCAGTAGATCCAGTGAAAAACTGTTTTTT,CASRSSEKLFF
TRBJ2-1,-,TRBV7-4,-,TGTGTCAGCACCACGGGTCTAGCTCGCAATGAGCAGTTCTTC,CVSTTGLARNEQFF
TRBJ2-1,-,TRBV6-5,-,TGTGCCAGCAGTTCTAGCGCCTTCTCCTACAATGAGCAGTTCTTC,CASSSSAFSYNEQFF
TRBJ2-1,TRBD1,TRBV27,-,TGTGCCAGCAGTCAAACAGGGGTCACCTACAATGAGCAGTTCTTC,CASSQTGVTYNEQFF